This T cell receptor (beta chain) is drawn from a study of shared clonotypes between healthy human individuals. The germline V gene encodes CDR1 MGHRA and CDR2 YSYEKL. The CDR3 covers 15 residues. Trimming took 0 bases from V and 6 from J, leaving 15 bases between them. Over several immunoSEQ plates, each subset's genomic DNA was distributed in even portions. Assay: immunoSEQ multiplex PCR; the TCRdb copy retains only in-frame clones and omits some. The repertoire holds approximately 500,000 clones, with 75% to 80% as singletons. For genomic DNA, unsorted samples relied on 85 million to 100 million PBMCs.

The chain recombines TRBV4-1 with TRBJ2-7, with D perhaps matching TRBD1 (5 bases). This clonotype was obtained from a woman aged 40 to 49 in good health. Some clones in this sample may be carry-over from other donors' samples. Sequenced: PBMCs. CDR3 protein: CASSQEVQGWIEQYF. Here the CDR3 DNA reads TGCGCCAGCAGCCAAGAAGTGCAGGGATGGATCGAGCAGTACTTC.